What follows is one T cell receptor (beta chain) and its context. Its target is not known. V shed 2 bases and J shed 5 bases, with 7 bases lying between them. The germline V gene has CDR1 SGHAT and CDR2 FQNNGV. CDR3 length: 13 amino acids. The time point is: newly diagnosed, previously untreated cHL patient sample. Negative magnetic selection isolated CD4+ T cells from thawed PBMCs. Serving as comparison were PBMCs from newly diagnosed, untreated classical Hodgkin lymphoma, which were sequenced alongside the relapsed/refractory trial patients. The data belong to a study of PD-1 blockade in classical Hodgkin lymphoma. Study observations and caveats: Newly diagnosed patients were said to have less baseline TCR diversity than healthy donors did. The drivers behind the repertoire differences, possibly disease activity or prior therapy, remain undefined.

Repertoires were generated with immunoSEQ multiplex PCR, while TCRdb's copy carries only in-frame clones and drops some. Among approximately 25,000 clones listed, roughly nine tenths were seen once. The gene calls are TRBV11-2 and TRBJ1-5; unclear D gene. The sample consisted of CD4+ T cells from blood. The source of this sequence is a human donor with classical Hodgkin lymphoma. The CDR3 DNA is TGTGCCAGCAGCTTATGGGAAGATCAGCCCCAGCATTTT. Protein: CASSLWEDQPQHF.